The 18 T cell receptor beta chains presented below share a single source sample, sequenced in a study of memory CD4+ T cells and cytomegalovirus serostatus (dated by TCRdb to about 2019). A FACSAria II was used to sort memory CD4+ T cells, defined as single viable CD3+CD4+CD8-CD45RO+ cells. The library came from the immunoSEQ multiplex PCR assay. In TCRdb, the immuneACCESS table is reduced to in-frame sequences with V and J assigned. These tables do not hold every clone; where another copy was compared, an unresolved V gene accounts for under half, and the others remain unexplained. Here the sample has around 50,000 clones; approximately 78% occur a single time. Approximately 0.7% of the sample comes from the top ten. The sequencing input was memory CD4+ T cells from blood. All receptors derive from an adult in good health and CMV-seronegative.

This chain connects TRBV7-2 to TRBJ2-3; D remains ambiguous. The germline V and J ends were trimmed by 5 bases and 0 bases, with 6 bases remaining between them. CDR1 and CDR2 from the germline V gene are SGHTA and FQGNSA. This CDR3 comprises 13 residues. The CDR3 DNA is TGTGCCAGCAGCCCTTATAGCACAGATACGCAGTATTTT. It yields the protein CASSPYSTDTQYF.

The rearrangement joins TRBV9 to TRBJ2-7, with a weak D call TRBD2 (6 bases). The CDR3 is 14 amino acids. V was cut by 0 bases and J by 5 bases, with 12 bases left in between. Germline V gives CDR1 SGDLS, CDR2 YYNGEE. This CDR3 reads CASSVDPGRHEQYF. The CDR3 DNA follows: TGTGCCAGCAGCGTAGATCCAGGGAGGCACGAGCAGTACTTC.

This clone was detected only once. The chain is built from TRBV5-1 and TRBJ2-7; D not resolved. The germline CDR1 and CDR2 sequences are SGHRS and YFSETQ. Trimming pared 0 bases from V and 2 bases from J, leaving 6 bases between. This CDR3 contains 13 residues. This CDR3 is CASSLEPAYEQYF. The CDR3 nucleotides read TGCGCCAGCAGCTTGGAACCCGCCTACGAGCAGTACTTC.

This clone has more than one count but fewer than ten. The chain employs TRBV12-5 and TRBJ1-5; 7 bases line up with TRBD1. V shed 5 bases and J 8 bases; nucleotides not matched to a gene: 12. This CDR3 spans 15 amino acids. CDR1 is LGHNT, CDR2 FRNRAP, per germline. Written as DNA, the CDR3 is TGTGCTAGTGGTAAGAAGACAGGGTCGGAAAAGCCCCAGCATTTT. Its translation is CASGKKTGSEKPQHF.

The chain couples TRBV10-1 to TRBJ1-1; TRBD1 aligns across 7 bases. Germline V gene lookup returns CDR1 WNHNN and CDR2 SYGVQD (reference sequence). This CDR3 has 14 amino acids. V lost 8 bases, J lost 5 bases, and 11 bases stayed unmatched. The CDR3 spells CASSPLGRGTEAFF. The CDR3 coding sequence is TGCGCCAGCTCTCCATTAGGCAGGGGGACTGAAGCTTTCTTT.

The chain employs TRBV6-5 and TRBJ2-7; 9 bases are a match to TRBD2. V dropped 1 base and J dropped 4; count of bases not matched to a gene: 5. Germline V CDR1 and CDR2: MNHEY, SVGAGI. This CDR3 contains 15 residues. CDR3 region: CASSYYAGGPYEQYF. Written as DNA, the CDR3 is TGTGCCAGCAGTTACTATGCGGGAGGGCCTTACGAGCAGTACTTC.

In DNA, the CDR3 is TGTGCCAGCAGCCAGGGGGATGAGCAGTTCTTC. It is translated as CASSQGDEQFF. The J gene is TRBJ2-1, the V gene TRBV7-3; 7 bases fit TRBD1. This CDR3 spans 11 amino acids. Looked up from germline, CDR1 is SGHTA and CDR2 is FQGTGA. The V gene end was trimmed by 5 bases and the J gene end by 8 bases; junction bases not matched to a gene: 0.

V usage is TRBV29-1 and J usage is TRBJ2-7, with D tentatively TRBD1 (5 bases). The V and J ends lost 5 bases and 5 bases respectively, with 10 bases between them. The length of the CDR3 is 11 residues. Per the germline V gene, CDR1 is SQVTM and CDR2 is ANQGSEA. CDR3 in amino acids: CSVRQGNEQYF. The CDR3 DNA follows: TGCAGCGTTAGGCAGGGAAACGAGCAGTACTTC.

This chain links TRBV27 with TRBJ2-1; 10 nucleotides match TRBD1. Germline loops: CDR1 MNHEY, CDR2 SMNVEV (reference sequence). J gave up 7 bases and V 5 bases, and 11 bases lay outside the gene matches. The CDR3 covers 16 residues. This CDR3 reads CASSRFGQGGGNEQFF. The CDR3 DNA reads TGTGCCAGCAGTCGATTCGGACAGGGGGGAGGGAATGAGCAGTTCTTC.

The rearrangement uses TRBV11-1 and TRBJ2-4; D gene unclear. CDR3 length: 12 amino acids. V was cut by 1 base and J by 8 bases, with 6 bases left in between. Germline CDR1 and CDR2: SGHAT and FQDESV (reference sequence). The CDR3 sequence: CASSLDGHIQYF. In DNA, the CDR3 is TGTGCCAGCAGCTTAGATGGCCACATTCAGTACTTC.

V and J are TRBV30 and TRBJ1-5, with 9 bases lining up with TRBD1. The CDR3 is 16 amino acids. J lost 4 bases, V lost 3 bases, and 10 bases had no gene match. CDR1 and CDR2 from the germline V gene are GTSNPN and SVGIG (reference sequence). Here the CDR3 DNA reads TGTGCCTGGAGCGAAGGGGACAGGGTGGTGAATCAGCCCCAGCATTTT. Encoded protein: CAWSEGDRVVNQPQHF. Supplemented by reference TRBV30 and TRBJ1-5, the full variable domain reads SQTIHQWPATLVQPVGSPLSLECTVEGTSNPNLYWYRQAAGRGLQLLFYSVGIGQISSEVPQNLSASRPQDRQFILSSKKLLLSDSGFYLCAWSEGDRVVNQPQHFGDGTRLSIL.

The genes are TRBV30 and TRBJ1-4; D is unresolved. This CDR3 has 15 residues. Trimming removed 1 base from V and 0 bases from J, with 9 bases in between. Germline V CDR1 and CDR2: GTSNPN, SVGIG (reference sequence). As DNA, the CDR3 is TGTGCCTGGAGTGGGAAGACCCCAACTAATGAAAAACTGTTTTTT. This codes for CAWSGKTPTNEKLFF.

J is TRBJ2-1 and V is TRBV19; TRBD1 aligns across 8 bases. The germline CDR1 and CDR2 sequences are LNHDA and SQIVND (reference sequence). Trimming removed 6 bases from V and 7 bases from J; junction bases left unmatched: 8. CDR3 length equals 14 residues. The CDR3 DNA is TGTGCCAGTAGGTTTCGGACAGGGACGAATGAGCAGTTCTTC. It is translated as CASRFRTGTNEQFF.

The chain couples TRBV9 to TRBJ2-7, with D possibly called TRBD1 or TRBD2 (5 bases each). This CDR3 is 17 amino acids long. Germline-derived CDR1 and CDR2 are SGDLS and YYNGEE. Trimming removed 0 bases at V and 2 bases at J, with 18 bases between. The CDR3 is CASSVARDESQAYEQYF. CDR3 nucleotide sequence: TGTGCCAGCAGCGTAGCCCGGGACGAAAGCCAAGCCTACGAGCAGTACTTC.

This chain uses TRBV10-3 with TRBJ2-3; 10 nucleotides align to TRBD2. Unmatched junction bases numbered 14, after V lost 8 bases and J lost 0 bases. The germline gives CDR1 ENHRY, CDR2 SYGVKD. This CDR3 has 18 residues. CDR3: CAIASGASGGISTDTQYF. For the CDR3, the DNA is TGTGCCATCGCGTCAGGTGCTAGCGGGGGAATTAGCACAGATACGCAGTATTTT.

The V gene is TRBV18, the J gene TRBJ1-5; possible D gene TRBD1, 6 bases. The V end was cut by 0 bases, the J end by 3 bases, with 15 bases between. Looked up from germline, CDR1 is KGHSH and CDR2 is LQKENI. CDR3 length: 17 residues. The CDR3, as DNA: TGTGCCAGCTCACCACCGCCCGGGGACAAGGCCAATCAGCCCCAGCATTTT. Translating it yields CASSPPPGDKANQPQHF. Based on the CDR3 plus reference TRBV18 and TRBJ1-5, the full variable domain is NAGVMQNPRHLVRRRGQEARLRCSPMKGHSHVYWYRQLPEEGLKFMVYLQKENIIDESGMPKERFSAEFPKEGPSILRIQQVVRGDSAAYFCASSPPPGDKANQPQHFGDGTRLSIL.

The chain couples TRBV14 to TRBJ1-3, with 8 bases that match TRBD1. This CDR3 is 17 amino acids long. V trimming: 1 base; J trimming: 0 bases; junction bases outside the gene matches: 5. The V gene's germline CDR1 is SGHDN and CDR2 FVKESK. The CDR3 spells CASSQVRDRSSGNTIYF. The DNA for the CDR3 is TGTGCCAGCAGCCAAGTCAGGGACAGGAGCTCTGGAAACACCATATATTTT.

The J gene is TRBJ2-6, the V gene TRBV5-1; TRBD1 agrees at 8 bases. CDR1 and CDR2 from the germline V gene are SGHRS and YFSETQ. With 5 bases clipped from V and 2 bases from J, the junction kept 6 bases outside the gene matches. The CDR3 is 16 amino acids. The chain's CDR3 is CASRASGGAGANVLTF. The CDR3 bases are TGCGCCAGCAGGGCGTCAGGGGGCGCTGGGGCCAACGTCCTGACTTTC.